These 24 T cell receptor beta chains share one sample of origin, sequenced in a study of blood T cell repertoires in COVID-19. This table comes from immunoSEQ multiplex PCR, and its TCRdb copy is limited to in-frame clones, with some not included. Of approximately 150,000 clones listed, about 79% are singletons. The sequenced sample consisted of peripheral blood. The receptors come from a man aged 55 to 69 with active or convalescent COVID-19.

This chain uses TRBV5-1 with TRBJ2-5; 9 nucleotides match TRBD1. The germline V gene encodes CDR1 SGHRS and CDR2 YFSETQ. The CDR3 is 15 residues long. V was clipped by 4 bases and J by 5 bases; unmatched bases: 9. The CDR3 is CASSVDRGITETQYF. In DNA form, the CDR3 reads TGCGCCAGCAGCGTGGACAGGGGAATTACGGAGACCCAGTACTTC.

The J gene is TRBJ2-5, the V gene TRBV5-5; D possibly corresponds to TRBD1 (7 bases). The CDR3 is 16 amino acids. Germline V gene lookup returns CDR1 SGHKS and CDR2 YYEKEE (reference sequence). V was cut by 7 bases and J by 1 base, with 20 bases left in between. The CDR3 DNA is TGTGCCAGCGGAGGGGGCGGTCGGGGACCCCAAGAGACCCAGTACTTC. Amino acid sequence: CASGGGGRGPQETQYF.

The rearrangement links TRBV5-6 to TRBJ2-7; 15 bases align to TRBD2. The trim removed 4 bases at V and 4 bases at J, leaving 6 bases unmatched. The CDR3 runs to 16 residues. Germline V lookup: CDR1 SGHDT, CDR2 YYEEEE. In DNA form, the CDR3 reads TGTGCCAGCAGCCTAGACGGGACTAGCGGGGGGTACGAGCAGTACGTC. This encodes CASSLDGTSGGYEQYV.

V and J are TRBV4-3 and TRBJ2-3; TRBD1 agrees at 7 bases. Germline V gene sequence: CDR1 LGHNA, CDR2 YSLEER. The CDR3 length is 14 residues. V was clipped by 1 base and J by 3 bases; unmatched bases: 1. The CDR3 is CASSQGTGTDTQYF. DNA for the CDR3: TGCGCCAGCAGCCAAGGGACAGGAACAGATACGCAGTATTTT.

The chain's CDR3 is CASSPTAKTSGFYNEQFF. In DNA, the CDR3 is TGTGCCAGCAGCCCCACAGCAAAGACTAGCGGGTTCTACAATGAGCAGTTCTTC. The chain employs TRBV2 and TRBJ2-1; 10 bases fit TRBD2. CDR1 and CDR2 from the germline V gene are SNHLY and FYNNEI. J was trimmed by 3 bases and V by 6 bases; bases with no gene match: 14. This CDR3 has 18 amino acids.

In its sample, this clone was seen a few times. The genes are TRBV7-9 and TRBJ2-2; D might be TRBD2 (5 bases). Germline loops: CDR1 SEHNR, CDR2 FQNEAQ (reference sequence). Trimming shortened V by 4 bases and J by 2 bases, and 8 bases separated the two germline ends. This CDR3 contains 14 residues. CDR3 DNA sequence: TGTGCCAGCAGCTGGGGAGTAAACACCGGGGAGCTGTTTTTT. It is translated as CASSWGVNTGELFF.

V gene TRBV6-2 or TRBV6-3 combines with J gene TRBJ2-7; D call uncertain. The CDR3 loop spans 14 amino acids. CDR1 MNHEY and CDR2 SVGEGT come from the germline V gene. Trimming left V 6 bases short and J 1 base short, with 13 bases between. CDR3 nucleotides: TGTGCCAGCAGCGACTTGGAGAGGTCCTACGAGCAGTACGTC. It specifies CASSDLERSYEQYV.

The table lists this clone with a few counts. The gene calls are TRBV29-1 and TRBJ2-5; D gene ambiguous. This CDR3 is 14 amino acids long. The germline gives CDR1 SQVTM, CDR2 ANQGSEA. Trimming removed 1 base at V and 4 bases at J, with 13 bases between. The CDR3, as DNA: TGCAGCGTTGAAGTGGGTACCGAGGTAGAGACCCAGTACTTC. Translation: CSVEVGTEVETQYF. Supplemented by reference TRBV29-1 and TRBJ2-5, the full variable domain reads SAVISQKPSRDICQRGTSLTIQCQVDSQVTMMFWYRQQPGQSLTLIATANQGSEATYESGFVIDKFPISRPNLTFSTLTVSNMSPEDSSIYLCSVEVGTEVETQYFGPGTRLLVL.

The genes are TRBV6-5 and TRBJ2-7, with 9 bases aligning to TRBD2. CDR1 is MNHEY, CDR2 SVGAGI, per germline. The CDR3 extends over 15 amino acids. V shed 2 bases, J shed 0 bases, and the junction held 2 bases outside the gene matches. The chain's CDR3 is CASSYLLAGSYEQYF. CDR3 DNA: TGTGCCAGCAGTTACCTACTAGCGGGCTCCTACGAGCAGTACTTC.

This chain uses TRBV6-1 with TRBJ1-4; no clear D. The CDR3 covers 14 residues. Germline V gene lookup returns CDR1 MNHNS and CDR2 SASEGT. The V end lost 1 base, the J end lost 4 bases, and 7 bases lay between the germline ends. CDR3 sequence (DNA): TGTGCCAGCAGTGAAGTACAGAATAATGAAAAACTGTTTTTT. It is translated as CASSEVQNNEKLFF.

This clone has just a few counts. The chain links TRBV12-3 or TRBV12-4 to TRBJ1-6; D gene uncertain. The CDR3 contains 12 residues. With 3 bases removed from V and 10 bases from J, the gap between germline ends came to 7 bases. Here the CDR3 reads CASSFVSSPLHF. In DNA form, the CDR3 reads TGTGCCAGCAGTTTTGTTAGCTCACCCCTCCACTTT.

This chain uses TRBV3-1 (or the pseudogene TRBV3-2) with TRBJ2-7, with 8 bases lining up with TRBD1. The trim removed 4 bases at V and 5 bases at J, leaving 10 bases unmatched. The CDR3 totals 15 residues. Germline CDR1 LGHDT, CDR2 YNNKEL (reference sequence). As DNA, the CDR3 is TGTGCCAGCAGCCTTAATCAGGGGGCGCTGGACGAGCAGTACTTC. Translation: CASSLNQGALDEQYF.

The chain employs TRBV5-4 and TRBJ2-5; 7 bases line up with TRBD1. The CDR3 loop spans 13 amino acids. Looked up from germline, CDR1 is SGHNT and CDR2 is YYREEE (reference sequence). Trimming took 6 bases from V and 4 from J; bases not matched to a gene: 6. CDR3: CASTMTGTETQYF. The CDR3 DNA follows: TGTGCCAGCACCATGACAGGGACAGAGACCCAGTACTTC.

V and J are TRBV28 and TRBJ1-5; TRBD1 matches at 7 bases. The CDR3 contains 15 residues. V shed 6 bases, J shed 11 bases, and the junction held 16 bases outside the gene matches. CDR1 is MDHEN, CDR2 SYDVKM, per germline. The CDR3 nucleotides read TGTGCCAGCAGGACCCAAAGGGGGCCACCGCGGGCCCAGCATTTT. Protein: CASRTQRGPPRAQHF.

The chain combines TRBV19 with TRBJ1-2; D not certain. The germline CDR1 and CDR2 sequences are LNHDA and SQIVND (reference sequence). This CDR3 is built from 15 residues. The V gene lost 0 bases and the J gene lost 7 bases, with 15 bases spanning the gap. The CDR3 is CASSIDGPRLSGYTF. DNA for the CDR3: TGTGCCAGTAGTATAGATGGCCCGAGGCTAAGTGGCTACACCTTC.

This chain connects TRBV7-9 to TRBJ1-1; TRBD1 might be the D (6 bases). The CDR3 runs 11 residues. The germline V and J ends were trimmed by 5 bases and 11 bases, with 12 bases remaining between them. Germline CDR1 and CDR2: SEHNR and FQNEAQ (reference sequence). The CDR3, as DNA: TGTGCCAGCAGCCCGAGGACAGTTGCTTTCTTT. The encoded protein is CASSPRTVAFF.

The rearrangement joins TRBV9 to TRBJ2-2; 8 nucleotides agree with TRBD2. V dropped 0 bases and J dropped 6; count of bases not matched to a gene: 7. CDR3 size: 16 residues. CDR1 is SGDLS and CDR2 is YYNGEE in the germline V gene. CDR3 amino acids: CASSVGGTRNSGELFF. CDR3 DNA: TGTGCCAGCAGCGTAGGGGGGACTAGAAATTCCGGGGAGCTGTTTTTT.

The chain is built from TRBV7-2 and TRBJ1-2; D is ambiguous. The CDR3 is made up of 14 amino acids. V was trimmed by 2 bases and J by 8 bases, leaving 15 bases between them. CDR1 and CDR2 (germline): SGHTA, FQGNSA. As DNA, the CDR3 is TGTGCCAGCAGCTTATCCCCGAGGGCCCAGGGCTACACCTTC. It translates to CASSLSPRAQGYTF. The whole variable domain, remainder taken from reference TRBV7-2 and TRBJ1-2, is GAGVSQSPSNKVTEKGKDVELRCDPISGHTALYWYRQSLGQGLEFLIYFQGNSAPDKSGLPSDRFSAERTGGSVSTLTIQRTQQEDSAVYLCASSLSPRAQGYTFGSGTRLTVV.

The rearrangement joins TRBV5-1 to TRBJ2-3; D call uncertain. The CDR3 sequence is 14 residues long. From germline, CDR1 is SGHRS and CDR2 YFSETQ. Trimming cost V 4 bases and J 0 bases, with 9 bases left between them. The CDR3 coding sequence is TGCGCCAGCAGCACGACTGGAAGCACAGATACGCAGTATTTT. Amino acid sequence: CASSTTGSTDTQYF.

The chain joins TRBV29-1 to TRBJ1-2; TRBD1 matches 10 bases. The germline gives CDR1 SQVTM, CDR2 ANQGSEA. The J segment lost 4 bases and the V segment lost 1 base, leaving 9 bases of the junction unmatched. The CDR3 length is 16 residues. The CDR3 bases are TGCAGCGTTGAAGGGGCCGGGACAGGGGTGGGCTATGGCTACACCTTC. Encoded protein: CSVEGAGTGVGYGYTF. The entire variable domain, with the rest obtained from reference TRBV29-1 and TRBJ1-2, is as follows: SAVISQKPSRDICQRGTSLTIQCQVDSQVTMMFWYRQQPGQSLTLIATANQGSEATYESGFVIDKFPISRPNLTFSTLTVSNMSPEDSSIYLCSVEGAGTGVGYGYTFGSGTRLTVV.

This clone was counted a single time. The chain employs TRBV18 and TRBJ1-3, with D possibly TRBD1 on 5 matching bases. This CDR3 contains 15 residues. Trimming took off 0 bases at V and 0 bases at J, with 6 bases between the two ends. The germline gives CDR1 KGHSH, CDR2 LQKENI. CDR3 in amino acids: CASSPPQGSGNTIYF. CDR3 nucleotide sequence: TGTGCCAGCTCACCACCGCAGGGCTCTGGAAACACCATATATTTT.

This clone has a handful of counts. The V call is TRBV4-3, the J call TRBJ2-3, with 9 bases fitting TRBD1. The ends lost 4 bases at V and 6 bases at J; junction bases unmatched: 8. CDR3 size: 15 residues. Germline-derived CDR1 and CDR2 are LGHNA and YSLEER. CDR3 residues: CASSPDGTGPDTQYF. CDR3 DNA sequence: TGCGCCAGCAGCCCAGATGGGACAGGGCCCGATACGCAGTATTTT.

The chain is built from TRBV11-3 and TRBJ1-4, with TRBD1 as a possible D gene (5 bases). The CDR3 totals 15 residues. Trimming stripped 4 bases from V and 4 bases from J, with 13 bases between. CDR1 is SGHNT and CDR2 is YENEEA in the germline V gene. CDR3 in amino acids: CASSYGQGNNEKLFF. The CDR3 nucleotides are TGTGCCAGCAGCTATGGGCAGGGAAATAATGAAAAACTGTTTTTT.

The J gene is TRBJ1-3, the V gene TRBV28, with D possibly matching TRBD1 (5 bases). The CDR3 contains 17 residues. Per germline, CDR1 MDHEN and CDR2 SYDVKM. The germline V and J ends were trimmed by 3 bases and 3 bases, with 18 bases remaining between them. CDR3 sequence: CASSLYNLRGLGNTIYF. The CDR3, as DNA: TGTGCCAGCAGTTTGTATAATTTAAGGGGACTTGGAAACACCATATATTTT.